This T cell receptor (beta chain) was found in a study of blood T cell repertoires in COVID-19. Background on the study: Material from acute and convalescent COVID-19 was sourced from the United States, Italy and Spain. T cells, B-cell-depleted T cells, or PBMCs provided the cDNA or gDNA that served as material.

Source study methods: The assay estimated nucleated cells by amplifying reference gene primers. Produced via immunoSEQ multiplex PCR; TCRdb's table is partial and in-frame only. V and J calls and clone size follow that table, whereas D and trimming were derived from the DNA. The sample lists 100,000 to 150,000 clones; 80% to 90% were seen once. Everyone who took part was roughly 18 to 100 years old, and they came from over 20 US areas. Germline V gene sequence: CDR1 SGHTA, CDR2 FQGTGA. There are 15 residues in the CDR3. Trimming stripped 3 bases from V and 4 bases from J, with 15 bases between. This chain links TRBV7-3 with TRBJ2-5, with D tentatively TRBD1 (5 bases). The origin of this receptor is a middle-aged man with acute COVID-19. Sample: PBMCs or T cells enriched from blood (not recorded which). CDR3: CASSFGFGATETQYF. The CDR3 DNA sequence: TGTGCCAGCAGCTTCGGGTTTGGGGCTACAGAGACCCAGTACTTC. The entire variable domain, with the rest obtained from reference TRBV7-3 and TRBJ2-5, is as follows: GAGVSQTPSNKVTEKGKYVELRCDPISGHTALYWYRQSLGQGPEFLIYFQGTGAADDSGLPNDRFFAVRPEGSVSTLKIQRTERGDSAVYLCASSFGFGATETQYFGPGTRLLVL.